The 19 T cell receptor beta chains listed next were all sequenced from one sample in a study of cytomegalovirus exposure and HLA in healthy donors. The PCR made use of 60 Vbeta and 13 Jbeta primers. The assay was immunoSEQ multiplex PCR, and TCRdb's table has in-frame clones only and misses some. Among about 170,000 clones listed, roughly 80% were seen once. The sample was PBMCs. The source of these receptors is a male donor in good health and CMV-seronegative.

The rearrangement joins TRBV30 to TRBJ1-2, with D unresolved. CDR1 is GTSNPN, CDR2 SVGIG, per germline (reference sequence). The CDR3 consists of 14 residues. With 0 bases removed from V and 4 bases from J, the gap between germline ends came to 12 bases. CDR3 in amino acids: CAWSVGTPGYGYTF. CDR3 nucleotides: TGTGCCTGGAGTGTAGGTACACCAGGCTATGGCTACACCTTC.

V gene TRBV19 combines with J gene TRBJ2-5; possible D gene TRBD1, 7 bases. Germline V gene sequence: CDR1 LNHDA, CDR2 SQIVND (reference sequence). Deletions cut 4 bases from V and 5 bases from J, with 11 bases between. The CDR3 extends over 13 amino acids. CDR3 sequence reads: CASSNQGGETQYF. CDR3 in DNA: TGTGCCAGTAGTAACCAGGGGGGTGAGACCCAGTACTTC.

V and J are TRBV6-6 and TRBJ2-2; 11 nucleotides line up with TRBD1. Germline assignment: CDR1 MNHNY and CDR2 SVGAGI (reference sequence). V lost 1 base and J lost 6; bases outside the gene matches: 1. This CDR3 region has 15 residues. CDR3 region: CASSYWDRGAGELFF. CDR3 nucleotide sequence: TGTGCCAGCAGTTACTGGGACAGGGGGGCCGGGGAGCTGTTTTTT.

This chain links TRBV27 with TRBJ1-2, with TRBD1 identical over 7 bases. CDR3 length: 14 amino acids. V was pared by 10 bases and J by 8 bases, with 16 bases of the junction left unmatched. Germline lookup yields CDR1 MNHEY and CDR2 SMNVEV (reference sequence). CDR3 DNA sequence: TGTGCCACCTCCCCCGAACGCAGGGGGTTCGGCTACACCTTC. As protein: CATSPERRGFGYTF.

The chain carries TRBV5-8 and TRBJ2-5; D might be TRBD2 (5 bases). With 7 bases removed from V and 5 bases from J, the gap between germline ends came to 21 bases. The V gene's germline CDR1 is SGHTS and CDR2 YDEGEE. The CDR3 runs 15 residues. The CDR3 bases are TGTGCCAGCGATAAGACGGGCCGCCGCGGGGAGACCCAGTACTTC. It is translated as CASDKTGRRGETQYF.

V is TRBV27 and J is TRBJ1-2; D may be TRBD1 (5 bases). The CDR3 totals 15 residues. V was trimmed by 3 bases and J by 1 base, leaving 12 bases between them. CDR1 MNHEY and CDR2 SMNVEV come from the germline V gene (reference sequence). The CDR3 bases are TGTGCCAGCAGTTTTCGACAGACCGATAACTATGGCTACACCTTC. Its translation: CASSFRQTDNYGYTF.

The genes are TRBV19 and TRBJ1-4; unclear D gene. CDR1 is LNHDA and CDR2 is SQIVND in the germline V gene (reference sequence). The CDR3 extends over 13 amino acids. V lost 9 bases, J lost 8 bases, and 16 bases lay in between. The CDR3 sequence is CASTLHPREKLFF. The CDR3 nucleotides read TGTGCCAGCACGCTTCACCCCCGGGAAAAACTGTTTTTT.

J is TRBJ1-2 and V is TRBV5-1, with D possibly TRBD1 on 5 matching bases. The CDR3 runs to 14 residues. Trimming took off 7 bases at V and 4 bases at J, with 17 bases between the two ends. Germline V gene sequence: CDR1 SGHRS, CDR2 YFSETQ. The CDR3 sequence is CASSMGRALYGYTF. In DNA form, the CDR3 reads TGCGCCAGCTCCATGGGGCGCGCCCTCTATGGCTACACCTTC.

The rearrangement uses TRBV29-1 and TRBJ1-2; possibly TRBD1 for D (5 bases). Germline loops: CDR1 SQVTM, CDR2 ANQGSEA. The CDR3 runs 14 residues. Deletions cut 3 bases from V and 0 bases from J, with 11 bases between. The CDR3 reads CSVDAGGANYGYTF. CDR3 coding DNA: TGCAGCGTTGATGCGGGGGGGGCTAACTATGGCTACACCTTC.

This clone was seen a few times. V gene TRBV5-4 combines with J gene TRBJ1-6; no clear D. Germline CDR1 SGHNT, CDR2 YYREEE (reference sequence). The CDR3 has 15 residues. V was cut by 4 bases and J by 6 bases, with 14 bases left in between. DNA of the CDR3: TGTGCCAGCAGCACCCGACAAGAGATTAATTCACCCCTCCACTTT. Its translation: CASSTRQEINSPLHF.

This clone has just a few counts. The identical CDR3 is also encoded by other nucleotide sequences in the sample. The chain couples TRBV2 to TRBJ1-1, with a weak D call TRBD1 (5 bases). Deletions cut 4 bases from V and 1 base from J, with 7 bases between. Per germline, CDR1 SNHLY and CDR2 FYNNEI. This CDR3 region has 13 residues. CDR3 in DNA: TGTGCCAGCAGTGGGCAGGGGAACACTGAAGCTTTCTTT. Its protein is CASSGQGNTEAFF.

The rearrangement joins TRBV11-3 to TRBJ2-3; 7 bases are a match to TRBD2. With V trimmed by 7 bases and J by 4 bases, 14 bases remained unmatched. CDR1 and CDR2 from the germline V gene are SGHNT and YENEEA. CDR3 size: 16 residues. CDR3 residues: CASTPSGVVLPDTQYF. The DNA of the CDR3 is TGTGCCAGCACTCCCAGCGGGGTAGTTCTCCCAGATACGCAGTATTTT. The whole variable domain, filled in from reference TRBV11-3 and TRBJ2-3, reads EAGVVQSPRYKIIEKKQPVAFWCNPISGHNTLYWYLQNLGQGPELLIRYENEEAVDDSQLPKDRFSAERLKGVDSTLKIQPAELGDSAVYLCASTPSGVVLPDTQYFGPGTRLTVL.

The chain is built from TRBV6-6 and TRBJ1-5; TRBD1 matches at 7 bases. V lost 2 bases and J lost 7; bases outside the gene matches: 8. The germline V gene encodes CDR1 MNHNY and CDR2 SVGAGI (reference sequence). The CDR3 loop spans 15 amino acids. The CDR3 nucleotides are TGTGCCAGCAGTTACGGTGACAGGGCTGGGCAGCCCCAGCATTTT. Its translation is CASSYGDRAGQPQHF.

This chain links TRBV6-1 with TRBJ1-4, with D possibly TRBD1 on 5 matching bases. Deletions cut 3 bases from V and 7 bases from J, with 15 bases between. Germline-derived CDR1 and CDR2 are MNHNS and SASEGT. CDR3 length: 15 amino acids. The CDR3 reads CASSESGDGGEKLFF. CDR3 nucleotides: TGTGCCAGCAGTGAGTCCGGGGACGGGGGTGAAAAACTGTTTTTT.

The J gene is TRBJ2-2, the V gene TRBV10-3, with D possibly TRBD1 on 7 matching bases. Looked up from germline, CDR1 is ENHRY and CDR2 is SYGVKD. Trimming cost V 7 bases and J 4 bases, with 16 bases left between them. This CDR3 region has 15 residues. CDR3 nucleotides: TGTGCCATCAACAGGGGAGGTCTTCGCACCGGGGAGCTGTTTTTT. The encoded protein is CAINRGGLRTGELFF.

The V gene is TRBV12-5, the J gene TRBJ1-5; 7 bases line up with TRBD1. Germline loops: CDR1 LGHNT, CDR2 FRNRAP. V gave up 1 base and J gave up 10 bases; unmatched junction bases: 7. The CDR3 totals 14 residues. CDR3 protein: CASGLETGIGPQHF. The CDR3 DNA reads TGTGCTAGTGGTTTGGAGACAGGGATAGGACCCCAGCATTTT.

V gene TRBV7-9 combines with J gene TRBJ1-2; D unclear. The germline V and J ends were trimmed by 5 bases and 2 bases, with 6 bases remaining between them. The length of the CDR3 is 12 residues. CDR1 is SEHNR and CDR2 is FQNEAQ in the germline V gene (reference sequence). CDR3 loop: CASSLSNYGYTF. Written as DNA, the CDR3 is TGTGCCAGCAGCCTATCCAACTATGGCTACACCTTC. Complete variable domain (other parts from reference TRBV7-9 and TRBJ1-2): DTGVSQNPRHKITKRGQNVTFRCDPISEHNRLYWYRQTLGQGPEFLTYFQNEAQLEKSRLLSDRFSAERPKGSFSTLEIQRTEQGDSAMYLCASSLSNYGYTFGSGTRLTVV.

There are a few counts of this clone. J is TRBJ1-6 and V is TRBV19; tentative D call: TRBD1 (6 bases). This CDR3 is built from 18 residues. Trimming took off 4 bases at V and 3 bases at J, with 19 bases between the two ends. CDR1 LNHDA and CDR2 SQIVND come from the germline V gene (reference sequence). CDR3: CASSTDRLGDYYNSPLHF. The CDR3 nucleotides are TGTGCCAGTAGTACCGACAGGCTGGGGGATTACTATAATTCACCCCTCCACTTT. Filled out from reference TRBV19 and TRBJ1-6, the complete variable domain reads DGGITQSPKYLFRKEGQNVTLSCEQNLNHDAMYWYRQDPGQGLRLIYYSQIVNDFQKGDIAEGYSVSREKKESFPLTVTSAQKNPTAFYLCASSTDRLGDYYNSPLHFGNGTRLTVT.

The rearrangement joins TRBV6-5 to TRBJ1-5; the D is unclear. Trimming removed 5 bases at V and 3 bases at J, with 8 bases between. This CDR3 region has 13 residues. Per germline, CDR1 MNHEY and CDR2 SVGAGI. The CDR3 DNA sequence: TGTGCCAGCAGTCCACGGTTCAATCAGCCCCAGCATTTT. This codes for CASSPRFNQPQHF.